A selection of T cell receptor beta chains follows, all from one sample in a study of post-analysis software for immune sequencing data. TCRdb reprocessed the PCR reads with MiXCR, giving one entry per CDR3 protein. The sample has 740,000 or so distinct CDR3 sequences, about 50% seen once. Material for sequencing was blood. Source of these receptors: a girl aged 10 to 17 with multiple sclerosis. CDR3s include the opening cysteine and the closing phenylalanine or tryptophan. Each record gives: D gene, V gene, clone size, J gene, CDR3 DNA, CDR3 protein. D genes are given only for firm matches. The size entry is marked missing in some rows and otherwise reads once, few, many or a size class.

-	TRBV20-1	-	TRBJ1-2	TGCAGTGCTAGACCAGGCCCGACCGGCTATGGCTACACCTTC	CSARPGPTGYGYTF
TRBD1	TRBV12-3/TRBV12-4	many	TRBJ2-7	TGTGCCAGCAGTTTGACAGGGGTGTCCTACGAGCAGTACTTC	CASSLTGVSYEQYF
-	TRBV20-1	-	TRBJ2-4	TGCAGTGCCCGACTGGATGGGACGGCCAAAAACATTCAGTACTTC	CSARLDGTAKNIQYF
-	TRBV6-5	-	TRBJ1-2	TGTGCCAGCAGTTACTCGCGCAGGGCTGTCTATGGCTACACCTTC	CASSYSRRAVYGYTF
TRBD1	TRBV7-9	-	TRBJ2-1	TGTGCCAGCAGCCTTTGGGGACAGGGGGCAAGTGAGCAGTTCTTC	CASSLWGQGASEQFF
-	TRBV20-1	-	TRBJ2-7	TGCAGTGCTAGTGGCGGGGGCACCTACGAGCAGTACTTC	CSASGGGTYEQYF
-	TRBV7-9	-	TRBJ2-1	TGTGCCAGCAGCCAAACACAATGGGCGCCGAACAATGAGCAGTTCTTC	CASSQTQWAPNNEQFF
TRBD2	TRBV20-1	-	TRBJ2-7	TGCAGTGCTAGCCCTTGGGAGCGGGGATCTTCCTACGAGCAGTACTTC	CSASPWERGSSYEQYF
-	TRBV7-2	few	TRBJ1-5	TGTGCCAGCACCCCTCTCATTGGTCAGCCCCAGCATTTT	CASTPLIGQPQHF
-	TRBV14	-	TRBJ1-6	TGTGCCAGCGCCCGATATAATTCACCCCTCCACTTT	CASARYNSPLHF
TRBD2	TRBV7-3	-	TRBJ2-1	TGTGCCAGCAGCTTAATAGCGGGTTACAATGAGCAGTTCTTC	CASSLIAGYNEQFF
-	TRBV12-3/TRBV12-4	-	TRBJ2-7	TGTGCCAGCAAATTTTGGGGATCCGACGAGCAGTACTTC	CASKFWGSDEQYF
TRBD1	TRBV4-1	few	TRBJ1-5	TGCGCCAGCAGCCAAACGGTAGGGGGCCAGCCCCAGCATTTT	CASSQTVGGQPQHF
TRBD2	TRBV5-1	-	TRBJ2-7	TGCGCCAGCAGCTTGTCCGGGACTACATACTACGAGCAGTACTTC	CASSLSGTTYYEQYF
TRBD1	TRBV12-3/TRBV12-4	-	TRBJ1-1	TGTGCCAGCAGTCCCGGGACAGTACGCACTGAAGCTTTCTTT	CASSPGTVRTEAFF
-	TRBV3-1	few	TRBJ2-7	TGTGCCAGCAGCCGATATCCGAGGGATACCTACGAGCAGTACTTC	CASSRYPRDTYEQYF
-	TRBV5-1	-	TRBJ2-5	TGCGCCAGCAGCACCGACAGGACAGAGACCCAGTACTTC	CASSTDRTETQYF
-	TRBV4-2	-	TRBJ2-1	TGTGCCAGCAGCCAAGATCTGCCCGTCAATGAGCAGTTCTTC	CASSQDLPVNEQFF
-	TRBV5-1	once	TRBJ2-5	TGCGCCAGCTACTTTCTTCCAGAGCACCAAGAGACCCAGTACTTC	CASYFLPEHQETQYF
TRBD2	TRBV12-3/TRBV12-4	-	TRBJ2-7	TGTGCCAGCACCTACAGCGGGGGGCGCCTATCCTACGAGCAGTACTTC	CASTYSGGRLSYEQYF
TRBD1	TRBV15	-	TRBJ2-5	TGTGCCACCCAAGGGACAGACCAAGAGACCCAGTACTTC	CATQGTDQETQYF
-	TRBV7-9	once	TRBJ1-1	TGTGCCAGCAGCCTCCCCGGGGATTGGGCTTTCTTT	CASSLPGDWAFF
-	TRBV7-2	-	TRBJ1-6	TGTGCCAGCAGCTTCGCAGGTTATTCACCCCTCCACTTT	CASSFAGYSPLHF
TRBD1	TRBV12-5	-	TRBJ2-7	TGTGCTAGTGGTTTGCCGACAGGGGTCCCTTCCCACGAGCAGTACTTC	CASGLPTGVPSHEQYF
TRBD1	TRBV5-1	-	TRBJ1-1	TGCGCCAGCAGCCGGGACAGCCAGAACACTGAAGCTTTCTTT	CASSRDSQNTEAFF
TRBD1	TRBV7-9	-	TRBJ2-3	TGTGCCAGCAGCCCCCGGACAGGGCTTAGCACAGATACGCAGTATTTT	CASSPRTGLSTDTQYF
-	TRBV29-1	-	TRBJ2-7	TGCAGCGTGGGGGGCGCGGAATCCTCCTACGAGCAGTACTTC	CSVGGAESSYEQYF
TRBD1	TRBV5-1	many	TRBJ2-7	TGCGCCAGCAGCTTGGATGGACAGGGGTCCTACGAGCAGTACTTC	CASSLDGQGSYEQYF
TRBD2	TRBV5-4	-	TRBJ2-1	TGTGCCAGCAGCTTGAGTTTAGCGGGAGAAGTAGATGAGCAGTTCTTC	CASSLSLAGEVDEQFF
TRBD2	TRBV7-9	-	TRBJ2-7	TGTGCCAGCAGCCGCCAACTTCACGGGGAGGGCGACGAGCAGTACTTC	CASSRQLHGEGDEQYF
-	TRBV29-1	few	TRBJ2-1	TGCAGCGTTATCGGGGCTAGCTCCTACAATGAGCAGTTCTTC	CSVIGASSYNEQFF
-	TRBV6-6	few	TRBJ2-7	TGTGCCAGCAGTAGAAGAGGGAGGGAGCAGTACTTC	CASSRRGREQYF
-	TRBV7-3	-	TRBJ2-1	TGTGCCAGCAGCTATAATTACAATGAGCAGTTCTTC	CASSYNYNEQFF
TRBD2	TRBV7-7	few	TRBJ2-5	TGTGCCAGCAGCTTGGGCGGGGGGCCGGAGGAGACCCAGTACTTC	CASSLGGGPEETQYF
-	TRBV9	-	TRBJ2-2	TGTGCCAGCAGCGTATCCGGCAGGCGGAACACCGGGGAGCTGTTTTTT	CASSVSGRRNTGELFF
-	TRBV5-1	-	TRBJ1-6	TGCGCCAGCAGCTTGGGGTCCGCAGGGGCTGGTTCACCCCTCCACTTT	CASSLGSAGAGSPLHF
-	TRBV14	once	TRBJ2-7	TGTGCCAGCAGCCAAGATAGTTGGAAGGCCTACGAGCAGTACTTC	CASSQDSWKAYEQYF
-	TRBV20-1	-	TRBJ2-7	TGCAGTGCCGCCCGGACTATTGACTACGAGCAGTACTTC	CSAARTIDYEQYF
-	TRBV20-1	-	TRBJ1-2	TGCAGTGCCCGCAACCCCATTAGTCCCTATGGCTACACCTTC	CSARNPISPYGYTF
TRBD2	TRBV10-2	-	TRBJ2-5	TGCGCCAGCAGGGATAGCGGGGACCCTAATGAGCAGTACTTC	CASRDSGDPNEQYF
-	TRBV5-1	-	TRBJ1-2	TGCGCCAGCAGGCAGTCGATTACTGATGGCTACACCTTC	CASRQSITDGYTF
-	TRBV29-1	-	TRBJ1-1	TGCAGCGTTGGAATCAGGGCGAACACTGAAGCTTTCTTT	CSVGIRANTEAFF
-	TRBV20-1	once	TRBJ1-5	TGCAGTGCTAGTCGACAGAGAATGGTTGGCTATCAGCCCCAGCATTTT	CSASRQRMVGYQPQHF
-	TRBV15	-	TRBJ2-5	TGTGCCACCAGCAGAGATTTGGGAGGTGGAGAGACCCAGTACTTC	CATSRDLGGGETQYF
-	TRBV5-1	-	TRBJ2-7	TGCGCCAGCAGCTTGGACTGGAACCCCTACGAGCAGTACTTC	CASSLDWNPYEQYF
-	TRBV7-9	-	TRBJ2-3	TGTGCTAGCAGCTTCGTTCTGCTAGACACAGATACGCAGTATTTT	CASSFVLLDTDTQYF
-	TRBV29-1	-	TRBJ2-1	TGCAGCGTTGAACGGAGGGGAACAGGGATCAATGAGCAGTTCTTC	CSVERRGTGINEQFF
TRBD1	TRBV27	-	TRBJ2-1	TGTGCCAGCAGTTTACTCTGGGACAGGGGGTCCGATGAGCAGTTCTTC	CASSLLWDRGSDEQFF